This is a list of T cell receptor beta chains from one sample in a study of spatial heterogeneity in lung cancer. TCRdb re-derived calls from the 5' RACE reads in MiXCR, one entry per CDR3 protein. This sample yields about 39,000 distinct CDR3 sequences, of which around 3.1% are seen a single time; under 40% belongs to the top ten. Specimen: normal lung tissue next to the tumor, collected at surgery. The receptors stem from a male donor with early-stage non-small cell lung cancer. Each CDR3 is given with its conserved first and last residue. The D gene is left open where the match is weak. Clone sizes are given selectively: once, few, many, or a class where the clone is expanded.

>TRBJ1-1|-|TRBV30|many
CAWSADMNTEAFF
TGTGCCTGGAGTGCGGATATGAACACTGAAGCTTTCTTT
>TRBJ2-1|-|TRBV12-3/TRBV12-4|many
CASSLTRGSNEQFF
TGTGCCAGCAGTTTAACCAGGGGTAGTAATGAGCAGTTCTTC
>TRBJ1-1|-|TRBV20-1|many
CSASRMNTEAFF
TGCAGTGCTAGCCGGATGAACACTGAAGCTTTCTTT
>TRBJ1-2|-|TRBV12-3/TRBV12-4|-
CASSFGDRSDYTF
TGTGCCAGCAGTTTTGGAGACAGATCCGACTACACCTTC
>TRBJ2-1|-|TRBV12-3/TRBV12-4|many
CASSSTTQFF
TGTGCCAGCAGTTCCACAACCCAGTTCTTC
>TRBJ1-6|-|TRBV6-1|many
CASSDQGRSPLHF
TGTGCCAGCAGTGACCAGGGGAGATCACCCCTCCACTTT
>TRBJ2-3|-|TRBV7-8|many
CASSLGLGAPQYF
TGTGCCAGCAGCTTAGGGCTAGGAGCTCCGCAGTATTTT
>TRBJ2-2|TRBD2|TRBV12-3/TRBV12-4|medium-sized
CASSSRTSGITGELFF
TGTGCCAGCAGTTCCCGGACTAGCGGGATCACCGGGGAGCTGTTTTTT
>TRBJ2-5|TRBD1|TRBV5-1|many
CASSLQGALEETQYF
TGCGCCAGCAGCTTACAGGGGGCGTTAGAAGAGACCCAGTACTTC
>TRBJ2-3|-|TRBV6-2/TRBV6-3|many
CASRRVGDTQYF
TGTGCCAGCAGACGAGTAGGAGATACGCAGTATTTT
>TRBJ1-2|TRBD1|TRBV27|many
CAIMDREVRGYTF
TGTGCCATCATGGACAGGGAAGTTCGGGGCTACACCTTC
>TRBJ2-6|TRBD1|TRBV3-1|many
CASSHSGGSGANVLTF
TGTGCCAGCAGCCATTCAGGGGGATCTGGGGCCAACGTCCTGACTTTC
>TRBJ1-4|-|TRBV2|many
CASCRERLNEKLFF
TGTGCCAGTTGTCGTGAGAGGCTTAATGAAAAACTGTTTTTT
>TRBJ1-5|TRBD1|TRBV6-2/TRBV6-3|many
CASRGQGGQPQHF
TGTGCCAGCAGAGGACAGGGGGGCCAGCCCCAGCATTTT
>TRBJ2-5|-|TRBV7-9|many
CASSASFKETQYF
TGTGCCAGCAGTGCTAGTTTTAAAGAGACCCAGTACTTC
>TRBJ2-7|-|TRBV20-1|many
CSALGGGTSYEQYF
TGCAGTGCTCTAGGGGGGGGCACCTCCTACGAGCAGTACTTC
>TRBJ1-5|-|TRBV6-5|many
CASRQGSNQPQHF
TGTGCCAGCAGACAGGGCAGCAATCAGCCCCAGCATTTT
>TRBJ1-4|-|TRBV2|many
CASGSGANEKLFF
TGTGCCAGCGGTAGTGGGGCTAATGAAAAACTGTTTTTT
>TRBJ2-2|-|TRBV23-1|many
CALTGELFF
TGCGCCCTGACCGGGGAGCTGTTTTTT
>TRBJ2-7|-|TRBV5-5|few
CASSHGAASSYEQYF
TGTGCTAGCAGCCACGGGGCTGCTAGCTCCTACGAGCAGTACTTC
>TRBJ2-1|TRBD2|TRBV20-1|-
CSARPRLAGEQFF
TGCAGTGCTAGACCCAGACTAGCCGGTGAGCAGTTCTTC
>TRBJ2-1|-|TRBV5-1|many
CASSSGDGNEQFF
TGCGCCAGCAGCTCCGGGGATGGCAATGAGCAGTTCTTC
>TRBJ2-2|TRBD1|TRBV2|many
CASTGGPGELFF
TGTGCCAGTACAGGGGGCCCCGGGGAGCTGTTTTTT
>TRBJ2-5|TRBD1|TRBV18|many
CASSTGTAAWGETQYF
TGTGCCAGCTCAACCGGGACAGCCGCATGGGGGGAGACCCAGTACTTC
>TRBJ2-3|-|TRBV7-9|-
CASSLATTSTPSDTQYF
TGTGCCAGCAGCTTAGCGACGACCTCCACCCCCTCAGATACGCAGTATTTT
>TRBJ1-2|-|TRBV6-1|many
CASSETGSNYGYTF
TGTGCCAGCAGTGAAACTGGGAGTAACTATGGCTACACCTTC
>TRBJ1-2|-|TRBV4-1|many
CASSPDYYGYTF
TGCGCCAGCAGCCCCGATTACTATGGCTACACCTTC
>TRBJ1-3|-|TRBV30|many
CAWSWQYSGNTIYF
TGTGCCTGGAGTTGGCAGTACTCTGGAAACACCATATATTTT
>TRBJ2-2|TRBD1|TRBV20-1|many
CSARTDRGHGELFF
TGCAGTGCTAGGACGGACAGGGGCCACGGGGAGCTGTTTTTT
>TRBJ1-5|-|TRBV27|many
CASRPVYSNQPQHF
TGTGCCAGCAGACCAGTTTATAGCAATCAGCCCCAGCATTTT
>TRBJ1-6|-|TRBV3-1|many
CASSQNTENSPLHF
TGTGCCAGCAGCCAGAATACAGAGAATTCACCCCTCCACTTT
>TRBJ1-5|-|TRBV7-2|many
CASSITGMGQPQHF
TGTGCCAGCAGCATTACAGGGATGGGCCAGCCCCAGCATTTT
>TRBJ2-3|TRBD2|TRBV5-1|many
CASSSGLAGGTDTQYF
TGCGCCAGCAGCTCGGGACTAGCGGGAGGCACAGATACGCAGTATTTT
>TRBJ1-2|-|TRBV7-8|many
CASSGYGNYGYTF
TGTGCCAGCAGCGGTTATGGCAACTATGGCTACACCTTC
>TRBJ2-2|TRBD1|TRBV7-2|many
CASSGQGGLGELFF
TGTGCCAGCAGCGGACAGGGTGGGCTCGGGGAGCTGTTTTTT
>TRBJ1-4|-|TRBV6-6|many
CATLDGTGGNEKLFF
TGTGCCACCTTGGACGGAACAGGAGGGAATGAAAAACTGTTTTTT
>TRBJ2-3|-|TRBV6-2/TRBV6-3|many
CASSLGATDTQYF
TGTGCCAGCAGTCTAGGGGCCACAGATACGCAGTATTTT
>TRBJ2-7|-|TRBV28|many
CASSGVLGSYEQYF
TGTGCCAGCAGTGGAGTTCTTGGCTCCTACGAGCAGTACTTC
>TRBJ1-2|-|TRBV7-2|many
CASSLNGFYGYTF
TGTGCCAGCAGCTTAAACGGATTCTATGGCTACACCTTC